The clone carrying this TCR beta chain was seen many times. The antigen is not known. TCRdb fed the RACE reads into MiXCR, producing one record per CDR3 protein. In the table there are under 65,000 distinct CDR3 sequences, about 10% of which are singletons. The record originates from a study of human T cells and chemical hapten exposure. Study context: TCR yields per sample varied mostly from small pooled library volume differences.

CDR1 is SGHAT, CDR2 FQNNGV, per germline. CDR3 size: 14 residues. J lost 9 bases, V lost 3 bases, and 7 bases had no gene match. Study results and limitations: Expanded TCRs made up significantly more big CDR3 similarity clusters than controls did. Sensitizing to DPC left TCRs with a frequency above 1 in 1000 unaltered.

Time point meaning: patch test 1, 2 weeks after DPC sensitization. Treatment defined: therapeutic diphenylcyclopropenone sensitization with weekly scalp DPC. This chain links TRBV11-2 with TRBJ2-1, with 8 bases that match TRBD2. The source material was whole blood, sampled in connection with sensitization to the hapten diphenylcyclopropenone (DPC). The sequence derives from a woman aged 45-59 years with alopecia areata. Some clones in this sample may be carry-over from other donors' samples. CDR3 DNA sequence: TGTGCCAGCAGCTTTACCGGGACTAGGTCTGAGCAGTTCTTC. Residues: CASSFTGTRSEQFF.